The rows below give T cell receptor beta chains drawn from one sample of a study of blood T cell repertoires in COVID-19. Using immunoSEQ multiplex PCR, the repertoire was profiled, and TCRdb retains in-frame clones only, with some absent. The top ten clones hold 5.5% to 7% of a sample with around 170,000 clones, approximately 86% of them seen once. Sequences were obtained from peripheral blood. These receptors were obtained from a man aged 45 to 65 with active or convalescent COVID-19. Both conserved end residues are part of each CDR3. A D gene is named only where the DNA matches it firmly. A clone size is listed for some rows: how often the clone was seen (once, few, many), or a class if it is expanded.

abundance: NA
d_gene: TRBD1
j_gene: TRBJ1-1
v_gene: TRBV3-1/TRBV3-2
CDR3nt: TGTGCCAGCAGCCAGGGGGACAGGAACACTGAAGCTTTCTTT
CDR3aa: CASSQGDRNTEAFF

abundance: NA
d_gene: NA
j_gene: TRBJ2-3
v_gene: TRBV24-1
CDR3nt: TGTGCCACCAGTGATTTTTCGGGAGCAGATACGCAGTATTTT
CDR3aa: CATSDFSGADTQYF

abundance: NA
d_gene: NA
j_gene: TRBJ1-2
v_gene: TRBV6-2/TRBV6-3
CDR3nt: TGTGCCAGCAGTCCAGGATCCTATGGCTACACCTTC
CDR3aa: CASSPGSYGYTF

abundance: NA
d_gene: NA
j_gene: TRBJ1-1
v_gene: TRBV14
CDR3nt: TGTGCCAGCAGCTCAACCCAGGGCACTGAAGCTTTCTTT
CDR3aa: CASSSTQGTEAFF

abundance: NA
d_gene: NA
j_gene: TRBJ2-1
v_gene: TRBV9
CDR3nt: TGTGCCAGCAGCGTCACGACCGCCCCAGCGGGCAATGAGCAGTTCTTC
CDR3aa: CASSVTTAPAGNEQFF

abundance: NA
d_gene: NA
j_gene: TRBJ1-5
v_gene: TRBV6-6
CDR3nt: TGTGCCAGCAGTTACCCCAGTGTGGGCCAGCCCCAGCATTTT
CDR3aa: CASSYPSVGQPQHF

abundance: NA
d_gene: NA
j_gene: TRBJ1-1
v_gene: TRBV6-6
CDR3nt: TGTGCCAGCAGTTATCAGAGGGGGACTGAAGCTTTCTTT
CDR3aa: CASSYQRGTEAFF

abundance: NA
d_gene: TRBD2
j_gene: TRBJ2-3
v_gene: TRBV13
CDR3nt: TGTGCCAGCAGCCGAGCGGGGGGGGACACAGATACGCAGTATTTT
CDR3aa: CASSRAGGDTDTQYF

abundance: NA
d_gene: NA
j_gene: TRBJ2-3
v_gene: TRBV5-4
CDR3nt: TGTGCCAGCAGCTTGGTCCCCCTCGGGGATACGCAGTATTTT
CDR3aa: CASSLVPLGDTQYF

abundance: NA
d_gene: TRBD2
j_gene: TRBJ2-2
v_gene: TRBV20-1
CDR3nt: TGCAGTGCTAGTAACCAGCGGGGGGCGGGTTTTGACACCGGGGAGCTGTTTTTT
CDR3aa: CSASNQRGAGFDTGELFF

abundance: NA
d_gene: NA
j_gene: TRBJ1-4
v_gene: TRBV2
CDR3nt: TGTGCCAGCAGGGTGGAGACCGGTGAAAAACTGTTTTTT
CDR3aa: CASRVETGEKLFF

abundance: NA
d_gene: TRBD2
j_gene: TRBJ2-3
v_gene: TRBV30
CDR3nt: TGTGCCTGGACCCCTTTAAGCGGGAGCCGCGGAGATACGCAGTATTTT
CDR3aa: CAWTPLSGSRGDTQYF

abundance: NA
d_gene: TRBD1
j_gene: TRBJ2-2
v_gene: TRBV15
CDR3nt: TGTGCCACCAGCCCAACAGGGGACACCGGGGAGCTGTTTTTT
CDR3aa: CATSPTGDTGELFF

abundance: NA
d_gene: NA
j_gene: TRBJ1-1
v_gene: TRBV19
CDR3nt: TGTGCCAGTACCCCGGGGGGGTTGAACACTGAAGCTTTCTTT
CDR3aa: CASTPGGLNTEAFF

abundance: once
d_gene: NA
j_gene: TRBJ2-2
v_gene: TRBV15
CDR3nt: TGTGCCACCAGCAGAGGGGGGGGGCGGACCGGGGAGCTGTTTTTT
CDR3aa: CATSRGGGRTGELFF

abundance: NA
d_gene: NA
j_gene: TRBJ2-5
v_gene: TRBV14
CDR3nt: TGTGCCAGCAGCCAATTCCGGGGAGAGACCCAGTACTTC
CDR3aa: CASSQFRGETQYF

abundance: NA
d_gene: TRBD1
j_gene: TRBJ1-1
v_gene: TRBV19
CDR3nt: TGTGCCAGTAGCCAGGGGGGTGGCACTGAAGCTTTCTTT
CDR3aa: CASSQGGGTEAFF

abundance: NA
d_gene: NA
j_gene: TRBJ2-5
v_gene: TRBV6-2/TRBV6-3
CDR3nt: TGTGCCAGCAGTTACTGGGGGGAAGAGACCCAGTACTTC
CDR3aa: CASSYWGEETQYF

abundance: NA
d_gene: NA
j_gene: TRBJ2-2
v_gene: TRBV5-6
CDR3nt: TGTGCCAGCAGCCCCCTACCGAACACCGGGGAGCTGTTTTTT
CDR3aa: CASSPLPNTGELFF

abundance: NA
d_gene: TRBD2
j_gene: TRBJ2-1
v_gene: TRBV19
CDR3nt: TGTGCCACTCTCTACGCTAGCGGGAGTATGTACAATGAGCAGTTCTTC
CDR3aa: CATLYASGSMYNEQFF

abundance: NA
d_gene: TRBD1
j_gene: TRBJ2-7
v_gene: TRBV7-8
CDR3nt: TGTGCCAGCAGCCTAACCGGGACAGGGGTTGGCGAGCAGTACTTC
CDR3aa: CASSLTGTGVGEQYF

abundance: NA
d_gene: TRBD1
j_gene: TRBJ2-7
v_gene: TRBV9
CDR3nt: TGTGCCAGCAGCGTAGGGGGACAGGGTTCCCACGAGCAGTACTTC
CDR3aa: CASSVGGQGSHEQYF

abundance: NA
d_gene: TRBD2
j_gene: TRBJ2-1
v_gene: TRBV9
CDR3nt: TGTGCCAGCAGCGTAGTAGCGGGGCGGCCCAGCGAGCAGTTCTTC
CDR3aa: CASSVVAGRPSEQFF

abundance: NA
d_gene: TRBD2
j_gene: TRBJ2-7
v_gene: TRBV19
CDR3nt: TGTGCCAGCAGTCCATGGGGAGGGTCCACCTACGAGCAGTACTTC
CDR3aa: CASSPWGGSTYEQYF

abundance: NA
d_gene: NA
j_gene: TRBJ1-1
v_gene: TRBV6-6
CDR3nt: TGTGCCAGCAGTTACACTGACAGATACACTGAAGCTTTCTTT
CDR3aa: CASSYTDRYTEAFF